This entry describes one T cell receptor (beta chain). The antigen remains unidentified. Germline CDR1 MDHEN, CDR2 SYDVKM. The CDR3 extends over 17 amino acids. The V segment lost 5 bases and the J segment 7 bases; nucleotides outside the gene matches: 13. This entry is derived from a study of cytomegalovirus exposure and HLA in healthy donors. The protocol was immunoSEQ multiplex PCR, while the TCRdb copy is restricted to in-frame clones and leaves out a portion. The data hold 140,000 to 150,000 clones, with roughly 93% observed a single time. Study findings and constraints: Rarity characterized most TCR sequences, yet some public TCRs appeared in many donors.

This sequence was found in a man aged 18 to 30 in good health and CMV-seropositive. The rearrangement joins TRBV28 to TRBJ1-6, with 8 bases aligning to TRBD1. Sequencing was carried out using PBMCs. CDR3 nucleotide sequence: TGTGCCAGCAGTGTAACGCCGGGACAGGCTTTGAATTCACCCCTCCACTTT. This codes for CASSVTPGQALNSPLHF.